The 32 T cell receptor beta chains listed next were all sequenced from one sample in a study of cytomegalovirus exposure and HLA in healthy donors. Researchers ran the PCR with 60 Vbeta and 13 Jbeta primers. Generated by immunoSEQ multiplex PCR, the TCRdb table keeps only in-frame clones and is missing some. The sample records about 190,000 clones, more than 65% being singletons. Sequencing was performed on PBMCs. The receptors originated from a man aged 50 to 60 in good health and CMV-seronegative.

This chain uses TRBV9 with TRBJ1-2; 11 bases are a match to TRBD1. J gave up 6 bases and V 3 bases, and 13 bases lay outside the gene matches. The CDR3 contains 17 residues. Germline V lookup: CDR1 SGDLS, CDR2 YYNGEE. CDR3 loop: CASSAGQGARIDHGYTF. The CDR3 nucleotides are TGTGCCAGCAGCGCAGGACAGGGGGCTCGCATTGACCATGGCTACACCTTC.

The rearrangement uses TRBV7-9 and TRBJ2-4; D is unresolved. The CDR3 extends over 13 amino acids. Germline CDR1 SEHNR, CDR2 FQNEAQ (reference sequence). Trimming cost V 0 bases and J 8 bases, with 8 bases left between them. The CDR3 sequence is CASSLAVGDIQYF. As DNA, the CDR3 is TGTGCCAGCAGCTTAGCGGTGGGCGACATTCAGTACTTC.

This chain connects TRBV5-6 to TRBJ2-3; TRBD2 aligns across 15 bases. The CDR3 totals 17 residues. The germline V gene encodes CDR1 SGHDT and CDR2 YYEEEE. With V trimmed by 1 base and J by 5 bases, 5 bases remained unmatched. The CDR3 loop reads CASSLPGLAGGRDTQYF. In nucleotides, the CDR3 is TGTGCCAGCAGCTTGCCCGGACTAGCGGGGGGGAGAGATACGCAGTATTTT.

The V and J genes are TRBV18 and TRBJ1-2; no firm D call. The V and J ends lost 2 bases and 4 bases respectively, with 14 bases between them. This CDR3 region has 15 residues. Per germline, CDR1 KGHSH and CDR2 LQKENI. The CDR3 DNA follows: TGTGCCAGCTCACCATCCGGTCCTACTTTCTATGGCTACACCTTC. Translation: CASSPSGPTFYGYTF.

V usage is TRBV10-1 and J usage is TRBJ2-7, with D possibly matching TRBD1 (6 bases). The CDR3 is 15 amino acids. The ends were cut back, 0 bases at V and 3 bases at J, with 12 bases in the middle. Germline CDR1 is WNHNN and CDR2 is SYGVQD (reference sequence). The CDR3 sequence: CASSESRGHSYEQYF. CDR3 DNA sequence: TGCGCCAGCAGTGAGTCGAGGGGACACAGCTACGAGCAGTACTTC.

This clone was seen only once. The rearrangement links TRBV7-9 to TRBJ2-1, with D possibly TRBD2 on 6 matching bases. Germline CDR1 reads SEHNR; CDR2 reads FQNEAQ (reference sequence). The CDR3 is made up of 12 amino acids. V was shortened by 5 bases and J by 9 bases, with 11 bases between the two germline ends. CDR3 protein: CASSHTSSEQFF. For the CDR3, the DNA is TGTGCCAGCAGCCACACTAGCAGTGAGCAGTTCTTC.

The chain employs TRBV19 and TRBJ2-7, with 10 bases identical to TRBD1. V was clipped by 10 bases and J by 3 bases; unmatched bases: 6. There are 13 residues in the CDR3. Germline lookup yields CDR1 LNHDA and CDR2 SQIVND (reference sequence). The CDR3 protein is CATADRGYYEQYF. The CDR3 DNA reads as TGTGCCACCGCGGACAGGGGGTACTACGAGCAGTACTTC.

Details on this clone: The same CDR3 is also encoded by other DNA sequences in this sample. V and J are TRBV5-1 and TRBJ2-2, with 12 bases fitting TRBD2. Unmatched junction bases numbered 1, after V lost 2 bases and J lost 5 bases. The length of the CDR3 is 15 residues. The germline V gene has CDR1 SGHRS and CDR2 YFSETQ. The CDR3 loop is CASSLLAGGTGELFF. The CDR3 region has the DNA TGCGCCAGCAGCTTACTAGCGGGGGGTACCGGGGAGCTGTTTTTT.

The chain combines TRBV4-1 with TRBJ1-1, with a possible D match to TRBD1 (6 bases). CDR3 length: 12 residues. Per germline, CDR1 MGHRA and CDR2 YSYEKL. Deletions cut 2 bases from V and 6 bases from J, with 7 bases between. The CDR3 region is CASSQTGSEAFF. The CDR3 DNA follows: TGCGCCAGCAGCCAAACAGGGTCTGAAGCTTTCTTT.

J is TRBJ1-2 and V is TRBV30, with TRBD1 matching over 7 bases. The CDR3 covers 14 residues. Germline assignment: CDR1 GTSNPN and CDR2 SVGIG (reference sequence). The ends lost 2 bases at V and 4 bases at J; junction bases unmatched: 7. CDR3 protein: CAWSQDRSSYGYTF. Written as DNA, the CDR3 is TGTGCCTGGAGTCAGGACAGGTCCTCCTATGGCTACACCTTC.

This clone appeared a single time. The V gene is TRBV18, the J gene TRBJ1-2, with D tentatively TRBD1 (6 bases). The germline CDR1 and CDR2 sequences are KGHSH and LQKENI. The CDR3 is 14 residues long. Trimming stripped 2 bases from V and 4 bases from J, with 11 bases between. The CDR3 sequence is CASSPTGLAYGYTF. Here the CDR3 DNA reads TGTGCCAGCTCACCAACAGGGCTAGCCTATGGCTACACCTTC. Variable domain in full (rest from reference TRBV18 and TRBJ1-2): NAGVMQNPRHLVRRRGQEARLRCSPMKGHSHVYWYRQLPEEGLKFMVYLQKENIIDESGMPKERFSAEFPKEGPSILRIQQVVRGDSAAYFCASSPTGLAYGYTFGSGTRLTVV.

This chain links TRBV5-6 with TRBJ2-3; D not resolved. V lost 6 bases to trimming and J lost 0 bases, with 14 bases between them. Germline CDR1 is SGHDT and CDR2 is YYEEEE. The CDR3 consists of 15 residues. CDR3 coding DNA: TGTGCCAGCATGATAGCTATAACTAGCACAGATACGCAGTATTTT. Translating it yields CASMIAITSTDTQYF.

The chain couples TRBV4-1 to TRBJ1-4; no reliable D call. The V end lost 4 bases, the J end lost 2 bases, and 11 bases lay between the germline ends. In germline, CDR1 is MGHRA, CDR2 YSYEKL. The CDR3 has 15 residues. This chain's CDR3 is CASSRIGGTNEKLFF. DNA of the CDR3: TGCGCCAGCAGCCGAATTGGCGGTACTAATGAAAAACTGTTTTTT.

Comments on this clone: The same CDR3 also results from other DNA sequences found in this sample. V gene TRBV9 combines with J gene TRBJ2-3; 7 bases map to TRBD2. CDR3 length: 15 residues. Germline lookup yields CDR1 SGDLS and CDR2 YYNGEE. The J segment lost 1 base and the V segment lost 0 bases, leaving 2 bases of the junction unmatched. The CDR3 spells CASSVGRGGTDTQYF. CDR3 in DNA: TGTGCCAGCAGCGTAGGCCGGGGGGGCACAGATACGCAGTATTTT.

The J gene is TRBJ2-5, the V gene TRBV2; tentative D call: TRBD1 (6 bases). V lost 6 bases to trimming and J lost 1 base, with 18 bases between them. The CDR3 runs 16 residues. CDR1 SNHLY and CDR2 FYNNEI come from the germline V gene. This CDR3 reads CASRGEQGLVQETQYF. DNA for the CDR3: TGTGCCAGCAGGGGGGAACAGGGTCTGGTCCAAGAGACCCAGTACTTC.

The rearrangement links TRBV9 to TRBJ2-1, with D possibly matching TRBD1 (5 bases). Germline V gene sequence: CDR1 SGDLS, CDR2 YYNGEE. The CDR3 contains 14 residues. Trimming shortened V by 0 bases and J by 4 bases, and 8 bases separated the two germline ends. CDR3 coding DNA: TGTGCCAGCAGCGTAGGCACAGGTTACAATGAGCAGTTCTTC. Translating gives CASSVGTGYNEQFF.

The chain combines TRBV10-3 with TRBJ2-3; tentative D call: TRBD2 (6 bases). This CDR3 contains 12 residues. The ends were cut back, 6 bases at V and 6 bases at J, with 10 bases in the middle. Germline-derived CDR1 and CDR2 are ENHRY and SYGVKD. The CDR3 here is CAIRAGGDTQYF. The CDR3 nucleotides are TGTGCCATCAGGGCCGGAGGGGATACGCAGTATTTT.

The rearrangement joins TRBV2 to TRBJ2-3; D may be TRBD2 (7 bases). The V gene's germline CDR1 is SNHLY and CDR2 FYNNEI. V was shortened by 5 bases and J by 6 bases, with 9 bases between the two germline ends. The CDR3 is 12 amino acids. DNA of the CDR3: TGTGCCAGCAGTCGGGGGGCTGATACGCAGTATTTT. Protein product: CASSRGADTQYF.

The rearrangement links TRBV4-2 to TRBJ2-7, with 12 bases aligning to TRBD2. The CDR3 runs to 17 residues. CDR1 and CDR2 (germline): LGHNA, YNFKEQ. The trim removed 4 bases at V and 1 base at J, leaving 8 bases unmatched. CDR3 residues: CASSPHLAGGPSYEQYF. The CDR3 DNA follows: TGTGCCAGCAGCCCACACCTAGCGGGGGGGCCTTCCTACGAGCAGTACTTC.

V and J are TRBV7-9 and TRBJ1-2, with D tentatively TRBD1 (5 bases). CDR1 and CDR2 from the germline V gene are SEHNR and FQNEAQ (reference sequence). The V and J ends lost 1 base and 3 bases respectively, with 18 bases between them. This CDR3 comprises 17 residues. The CDR3 DNA reads TGTGCCAGCAGCTTAGTGGCAGGGATAGAACGGGACTATGGCTACACCTTC. It encodes CASSLVAGIERDYGYTF. Filled out from reference TRBV7-9 and TRBJ1-2, the complete variable domain reads DTGVSQNPRHKITKRGQNVTFRCDPISEHNRLYWYRQTLGQGPEFLTYFQNEAQLEKSRLLSDRFSAERPKGSFSTLEIQRTEQGDSAMYLCASSLVAGIERDYGYTFGSGTRLTVV.

This clone has just one count. This chain links TRBV6-5 with TRBJ2-7; the match to TRBD1 covers 8 bases. Germline CDR1 and CDR2: MNHEY and SVGAGI. The CDR3 covers 14 residues. After removal of 5 bases from V and 0 bases from J, the junction contained 3 bases not matched to a gene. CDR3 in DNA: TGTGCCAGCAGTGGACAGGGCTACTCCTACGAGCAGTACTTC. This translates into CASSGQGYSYEQYF.

Concerning this clone itself: Its ends do not fully match the called genes, so a read error is possible. This chain links TRBV4-1 with TRBJ1-2; 7 bases match TRBD1. The germline V gene encodes CDR1 MGHRA and CDR2 YSYEKL. The CDR3 length is 14 residues. The CDR3 protein is CASRQGEGASGYTF. DNA for the CDR3: TGCGCCAGCAGGCAAGGAGAGGGGGCAAGTGGCTACACCTTC.

This clone was picked up a small number of times. Distinct nucleotide sequences in the sample also encode this CDR3. V is TRBV9 and J is TRBJ1-2, with 7 bases that match TRBD1. CDR3 length equals 14 residues. V gave up 0 bases and J gave up 7 bases; unmatched junction bases: 6. CDR1 SGDLS and CDR2 YYNGEE come from the germline V gene. CDR3 bases: TGTGCCAGCAGCGTAGACAGGGGAAGGATTGGCTACACCTTC. Residues: CASSVDRGRIGYTF.

This clone was counted between two and nine times. The V call is TRBV5-6, the J call TRBJ1-1; D is undetermined. CDR3 length: 16 residues. CDR1 and CDR2 from the germline V gene are SGHDT and YYEEEE. V lost 4 bases and J lost 0, with 16 bases in between. CDR3: CASSLRGGLMNTEAFF. As DNA, the CDR3 is TGTGCCAGCAGCCTTCGCGGAGGGCTCATGAACACTGAAGCTTTCTTT.

The rearrangement joins TRBV4-3 to TRBJ2-3; 9 bases are a match to TRBD1. V dropped 4 bases and J dropped 5; count of bases not matched to a gene: 7. This CDR3 is 15 amino acids long. Looked up from germline, CDR1 is LGHNA and CDR2 is YSLEER. The CDR3 coding sequence is TGCGCCAGCAGCCCCCGGGACAGGGTGAAAGATACGCAGTATTTT. As protein: CASSPRDRVKDTQYF.

The J gene is TRBJ2-7, the V gene TRBV6-6; tentative D call: TRBD1 (6 bases). Germline CDR1 MNHNY, CDR2 SVGAGI (reference sequence). This CDR3 spans 16 amino acids. Trimming stripped 4 bases from V and 0 bases from J, with 16 bases between. CDR3 nucleotides: TGTGCCAGCAGTTCTCCGGGACATAGGAGCTCCTACGAGCAGTACTTC. Encoded protein: CASSSPGHRSSYEQYF.

This chain connects TRBV27 to TRBJ2-6, with 7 bases matching TRBD1. CDR3 length: 17 residues. Germline V gives CDR1 MNHEY, CDR2 SMNVEV (reference sequence). The V gene end was trimmed by 8 bases and the J gene end by 3 bases; junction bases not matched to a gene: 13. For the CDR3, the DNA is TGTGCCAGCGCATCCCGGGACAGCCCGGTTGGGGCCAACGTCCTGACTTTC. Translation: CASASRDSPVGANVLTF. Variable domain in full (rest from reference TRBV27 and TRBJ2-6): EAQVTQNPRYLITVTGKKLTVTCSQNMNHEYMSWYRQDPGLGLRQIYYSMNVEVTDKGDVPEGYKVSRKEKRNFPLILESPSPNQTSLYFCASASRDSPVGANVLTFGAGSRLTVL.

The count of this clone is one. This specimen includes other DNA sequences encoding the same CDR3. This chain joins TRBV28 and TRBJ1-2, with 9 nucleotides matching TRBD1. Germline trimming cut 6 bases from V and 3 bases from J; bases unmatched to any gene: 5. The CDR3 has 14 residues. The germline CDR1 and CDR2 sequences are MDHEN and SYDVKM. The CDR3 region has the DNA TGTGCCAGCAGGGAGACAGGGGGGGACTATGGCTACACCTTC. The encoded protein is CASRETGGDYGYTF.

The sample holds one count of this clone. V usage is TRBV7-9 and J usage is TRBJ1-2; TRBD1 matches 9 bases. With V trimmed by 4 bases and J by 5 bases, 17 bases remained unmatched. CDR3 size: 18 residues. The V gene's germline CDR1 is SEHNR and CDR2 FQNEAQ (reference sequence). The CDR3 nucleotides are TGTGCCAGCAGCTCACAACGACCTTGGGGACAGGGTCTATATGGCTACACCTTC. Amino acids: CASSSQRPWGQGLYGYTF.

This clone was observed once. One end of the junction varies from germline; a read error may be responsible. This chain joins TRBV7-7 and TRBJ2-7, with 10 bases that match TRBD1. Per germline, CDR1 SSHAT and CDR2 FNYEAQ (reference sequence). The CDR3 sequence is 15 residues long. CDR3 in DNA: TGTGCTAGCAGTGCCGGGACAGGGGCCTTCTACGAGCAGTACTTC. Its protein product is CASSAGTGAFYEQYF.

The chain carries TRBV19 and TRBJ1-4, with TRBD1 identical over 10 bases. Germline CDR1 is LNHDA and CDR2 is SQIVND (reference sequence). V shed 10 bases, J shed 11 bases, and the junction held 7 bases outside the gene matches. This CDR3 comprises 12 residues. The CDR3: CATGTGAGKLFF. The CDR3 DNA sequence: TGTGCCACCGGGACAGGGGCTGGGAAACTGTTTTTT.

V and J are TRBV11-2 and TRBJ2-1; D not resolved. CDR3 size: 14 residues. V lost 4 bases and J lost 4, with 11 bases in between. Per germline, CDR1 SGHAT and CDR2 FQNNGV. CDR3 residues: CASSSETVYNEQFF. CDR3 DNA sequence: TGTGCCAGCAGCTCCGAGACTGTTTACAATGAGCAGTTCTTC.